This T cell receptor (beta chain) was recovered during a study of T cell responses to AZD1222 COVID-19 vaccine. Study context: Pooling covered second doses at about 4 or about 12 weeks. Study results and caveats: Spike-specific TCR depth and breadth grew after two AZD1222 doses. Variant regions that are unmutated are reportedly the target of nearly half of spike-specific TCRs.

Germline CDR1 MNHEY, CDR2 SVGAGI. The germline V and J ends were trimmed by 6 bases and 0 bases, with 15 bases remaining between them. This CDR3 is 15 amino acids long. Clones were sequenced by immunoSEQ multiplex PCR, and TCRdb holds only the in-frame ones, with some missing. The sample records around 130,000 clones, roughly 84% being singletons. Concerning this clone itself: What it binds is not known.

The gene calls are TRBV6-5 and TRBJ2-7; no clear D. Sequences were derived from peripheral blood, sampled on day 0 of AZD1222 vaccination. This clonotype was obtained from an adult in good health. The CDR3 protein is CASSTAALRSYEQYF. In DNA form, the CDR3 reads TGTGCCAGCAGCACAGCCGCCTTGCGCTCCTACGAGCAGTACTTC.